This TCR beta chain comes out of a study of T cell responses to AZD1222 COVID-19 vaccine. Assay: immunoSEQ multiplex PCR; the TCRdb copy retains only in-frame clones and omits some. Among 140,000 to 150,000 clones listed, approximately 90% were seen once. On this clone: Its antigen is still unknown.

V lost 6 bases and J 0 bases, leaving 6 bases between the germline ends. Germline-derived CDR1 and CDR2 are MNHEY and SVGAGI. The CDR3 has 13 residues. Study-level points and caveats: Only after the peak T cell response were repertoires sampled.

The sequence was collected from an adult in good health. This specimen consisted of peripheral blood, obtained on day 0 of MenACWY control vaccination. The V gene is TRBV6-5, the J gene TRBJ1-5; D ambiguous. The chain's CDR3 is CASRSYSNQPQHF. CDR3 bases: TGTGCCAGCAGATCTTATAGCAATCAGCCCCAGCATTTT.